Presented here are 18 T cell receptor beta chains from one specimen sequenced in a study of PD-1 blockade in classical Hodgkin lymphoma. Measured with immunoSEQ multiplex PCR; TCRdb has only the in-frame clones, and not every one. The data show 10,000 or so clones, 85% to 90% seen once. Time point described: cycle 4 day 1 (C4D1), after five to seven weeks of nivolumab. All trial patients relapsed after autologous stem cell transplantation. The sequencing here drew on peripheral blood mononuclear cells (PBMCs), taken before the fourth cycle of nivolumab. Receptors originate from a human donor with classical Hodgkin lymphoma.

This clone occurred a few times. The rearrangement links TRBV7-8 to TRBJ1-5; the D is unclear. Trimming cost V 2 bases and J 0 bases, with 17 bases left between them. CDR1 and CDR2 (germline): SGHVS, FQNEAQ. There are 18 residues in the CDR3. CDR3 coding DNA: TGTGCCAGCAGCTTATCCGCTCTTTATTACGATAGCAATCAGCCCCAGCATTTT. Encoded protein: CASSLSALYYDSNQPQHF.

In this sample, this clone turned up once. V usage is TRBV5-1 and J usage is TRBJ1-3, with D possibly TRBD1 on 5 matching bases. This CDR3 contains 16 residues. The ends were cut back, 0 bases at V and 0 bases at J, with 10 bases in the middle. The germline V gene encodes CDR1 SGHRS and CDR2 YFSETQ. CDR3 region: CASSLEGASSGNTIYF. CDR3 nucleotides: TGCGCCAGCAGCTTGGAAGGGGCGAGCTCTGGAAACACCATATATTTT.

The J gene is TRBJ1-2, the V gene TRBV5-4; D ambiguous. CDR3 size: 15 residues. Trimming took 4 bases from V and 0 from J, leaving 13 bases between them. Germline assignment: CDR1 SGHNT and CDR2 YYREEE (reference sequence). The CDR3 sequence is CASSLSDLTNYGYTF. CDR3 nucleotide sequence: TGTGCCAGCAGCCTCTCCGATCTGACTAACTATGGCTACACCTTC.

The rearrangement uses TRBV4-2 and TRBJ1-5; TRBD1 matches 8 bases. This CDR3 is built from 15 residues. Per germline, CDR1 LGHNA and CDR2 YNFKEQ. V shed 0 bases, J shed 5 bases, and the junction held 3 bases outside the gene matches. The CDR3 loop reads CASSQDGQGYQPQHF. The CDR3 region has the DNA TGTGCCAGCAGCCAAGACGGACAGGGTTATCAGCCCCAGCATTTT.

The gene calls are TRBV18 and TRBJ2-2, with D uncertain. CDR1 and CDR2 from the germline V gene are KGHSH and LQKENI. With 3 bases removed from V and 2 bases from J, the gap between germline ends came to 10 bases. The CDR3 covers 15 residues. DNA for the CDR3: TGTGCCAGCTCACCTGGAACGCCTAACACCGGGGAGCTGTTTTTT. Its protein is CASSPGTPNTGELFF.

The chain is built from TRBV6-4 and TRBJ2-1, with D possibly matching TRBD2 (6 bases). The CDR3 length is 13 residues. Germline V CDR1 and CDR2: MRHNA, SNTAGT. The V end lost 2 bases, the J end lost 9 bases, and 11 bases lay between the germline ends. The CDR3 spells CASSDGPAGEQFF. In nucleotides, the CDR3 is TGTGCCAGCAGTGACGGGCCAGCGGGTGAGCAGTTCTTC.

J is TRBJ2-3 and V is TRBV5-1; 10 nucleotides align to TRBD2. Losses at the gene ends were 0 bases for V and 9 bases for J; bases not matched to a gene: 10. Germline lookup yields CDR1 SGHRS and CDR2 YFSETQ. CDR3 length: 16 amino acids. Here the CDR3 reads CASSLAGASGGFTQYF. The CDR3 DNA reads TGCGCCAGCAGCTTGGCCGGGGCTAGCGGGGGTTTCACGCAGTATTTT. Looking up the rest from reference TRBV5-1 and TRBJ2-3 gives the full variable domain: KAGVTQTPRYLIKTRGQQVTLSCSPISGHRSVSWYQQTPGQGLQFLFEYFSETQRNKGNFPGRFSGRQFSNSRSEMNVSTLELGDSALYLCASSLAGASGGFTQYFGPGTRLTVL.

V and J are TRBV9 and TRBJ2-3; TRBD2 agrees at 9 bases. V shed 2 bases and J 2 bases; nucleotides not matched to a gene: 3. The CDR3 covers 15 residues. Per the germline V gene, CDR1 is SGDLS and CDR2 is YYNGEE. CDR3 nucleotide sequence: TGTGCCAGCAGCGTCAGCGGGGGGCCCACAGATACGCAGTATTTT. Translated, it gives CASSVSGGPTDTQYF.

This clone was counted once. The rearrangement joins TRBV5-1 to TRBJ1-5; possible D gene TRBD1, 6 bases. CDR1 is SGHRS and CDR2 is YFSETQ in the germline V gene. The CDR3 loop spans 14 amino acids. The V end was cut by 0 bases, the J end by 5 bases, with 9 bases between. The CDR3 sequence is CASSLEGVDQPQHF. CDR3 DNA: TGCGCCAGCAGCTTGGAGGGGGTGGATCAGCCCCAGCATTTT.

The chain couples TRBV19 to TRBJ2-7, with 9 bases identical to TRBD1. The trim removed 6 bases at V and 2 bases at J, leaving 5 bases unmatched. Germline-derived CDR1 and CDR2 are LNHDA and SQIVND (reference sequence). The CDR3 sequence is 14 residues long. CDR3 in DNA: TGTGCCAGTAGCCGGGACAGGGCCCCCTACGAGCAGTACTTC. Translating it yields CASSRDRAPYEQYF.

The genes are TRBV18 and TRBJ1-6; weak D call: TRBD1 (6 bases). This CDR3 comprises 18 residues. Germline CDR1 KGHSH, CDR2 LQKENI. Trimming pared 1 base from V and 5 bases from J, leaving 18 bases between. CDR3 region: CASSPRTTGTPHNSPLHF. In DNA, the CDR3 is TGTGCCAGCTCACCACGAACTACCGGGACACCTCATAATTCACCCCTCCACTTT. The full variable domain, in which reference TRBV18 and TRBJ1-6 provide the parts outside the CDR3, is NAGVMQNPRHLVRRRGQEARLRCSPMKGHSHVYWYRQLPEEGLKFMVYLQKENIIDESGMPKERFSAEFPKEGPSILRIQQVVRGDSAAYFCASSPRTTGTPHNSPLHFGNGTRLTVT.

The chain links TRBV7-2 to TRBJ2-5; unclear D gene. The CDR3 is 13 amino acids. Trimming pared 2 bases from V and 5 bases from J, leaving 9 bases between. Germline-derived CDR1 and CDR2 are SGHTA and FQGNSA. The CDR3 bases are TGTGCCAGCAGCTTAAAGGATGGGGAGACCCAGTACTTC. This encodes CASSLKDGETQYF.

The chain recombines TRBV7-2 with TRBJ1-1, with 9 bases matching TRBD1. J was trimmed by 1 base and V by 5 bases; bases with no gene match: 5. The germline gives CDR1 SGHTA, CDR2 FQGNSA. The CDR3 is made up of 15 amino acids. The CDR3 reads CASSETGGGNTEAFF. The CDR3 nucleotides are TGTGCCAGCAGCGAAACAGGGGGCGGGAACACTGAAGCTTTCTTT.

This rearrangement joins TRBV2 to TRBJ1-5; a possible D gene is TRBD1 (5 bases). The V end lost 5 bases, the J end lost 0 bases, and 11 bases lay between the germline ends. Germline CDR1 reads SNHLY; CDR2 reads FYNNEI. The CDR3 is 15 residues long. The CDR3 here is CASSPGMHSNQPQHF. The DNA for the CDR3 is TGTGCCAGCAGTCCAGGGATGCATAGCAATCAGCCCCAGCATTTT.

The CDR3 loop is CASRKRGSNTGELFF. The CDR3 DNA reads TGTGCCAGCAGGAAGCGGGGGTCGAACACCGGGGAGCTGTTTTTT. The chain links TRBV27 to TRBJ2-2; 8 bases are shared with TRBD2. There are 15 residues in the CDR3. The ends lost 6 bases at V and 0 bases at J; junction bases unmatched: 3. Per the germline V gene, CDR1 is MNHEY and CDR2 is SMNVEV (reference sequence).

The chain recombines TRBV27 with TRBJ1-4; weak D call: TRBD1 (6 bases). CDR3 size: 15 residues. Germline V gene data show CDR1 as MNHEY and CDR2 as SMNVEV (reference sequence). V lost 5 bases, J lost 3 bases, and 13 bases lay in between. CDR3 in amino acids: CASSDTGRSNEKLFF. The CDR3 DNA reads as TGTGCCAGCAGTGACACAGGGAGGTCTAATGAAAAACTGTTTTTT.

The V call is TRBV6-5, the J call TRBJ1-1, with TRBD1 identical over 8 bases. Trimming took 4 bases from V and 3 from J; bases not matched to a gene: 10. CDR3 length: 16 amino acids. Germline lookup yields CDR1 MNHEY and CDR2 SVGAGI. The CDR3 loop reads CASSSLDRGKDTEAFF. CDR3 DNA sequence: TGTGCCAGCAGTTCCCTCGACAGGGGCAAAGACACTGAAGCTTTCTTT.

Notes on this clone: Germline is not matched at one junction end, which may reflect a read error. CDR3 protein: CASSSYGGINEQFF. The DNA for the CDR3 is TGTGCTAGCAGCTCCTACGGCGGCATCAATGAGCAGTTCTTC. The chain links TRBV7-7 to TRBJ2-1; D uncertain. CDR1 and CDR2 from the germline V gene are SSHAT and FNYEAQ (reference sequence). The CDR3 runs 14 residues.